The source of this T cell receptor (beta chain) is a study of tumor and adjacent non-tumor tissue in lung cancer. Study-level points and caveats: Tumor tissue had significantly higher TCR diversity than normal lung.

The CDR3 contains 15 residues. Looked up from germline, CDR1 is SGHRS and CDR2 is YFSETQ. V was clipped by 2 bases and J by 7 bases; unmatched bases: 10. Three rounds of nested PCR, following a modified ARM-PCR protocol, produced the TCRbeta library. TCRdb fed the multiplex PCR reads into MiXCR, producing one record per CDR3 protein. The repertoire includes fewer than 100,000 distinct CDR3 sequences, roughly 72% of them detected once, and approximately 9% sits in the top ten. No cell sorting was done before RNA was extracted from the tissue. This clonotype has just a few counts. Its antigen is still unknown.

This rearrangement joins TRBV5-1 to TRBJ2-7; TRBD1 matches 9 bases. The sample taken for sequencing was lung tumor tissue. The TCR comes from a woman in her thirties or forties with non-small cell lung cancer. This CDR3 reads CASSFRQGGVEEQYF. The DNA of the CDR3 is TGCGCCAGCAGCTTCCGACAGGGGGGAGTCGAGGAGCAGTACTTC. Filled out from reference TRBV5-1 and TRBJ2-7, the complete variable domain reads KAGVTQTPRYLIKTRGQQVTLSCSPISGHRSVSWYQQTPGQGLQFLFEYFSETQRNKGNFPGRFSGRQFSNSRSEMNVSTLELGDSALYLCASSFRQGGVEEQYFGPGTRLTVT.